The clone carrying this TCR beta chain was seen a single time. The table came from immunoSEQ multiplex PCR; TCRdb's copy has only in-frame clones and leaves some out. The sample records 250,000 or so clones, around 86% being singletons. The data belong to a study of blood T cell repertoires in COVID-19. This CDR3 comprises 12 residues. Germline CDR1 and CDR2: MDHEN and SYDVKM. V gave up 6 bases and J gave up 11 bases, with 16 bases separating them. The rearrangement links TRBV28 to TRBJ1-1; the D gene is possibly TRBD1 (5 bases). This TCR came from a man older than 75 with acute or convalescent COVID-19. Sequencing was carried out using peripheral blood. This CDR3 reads CASRSNRRGAFF. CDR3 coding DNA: TGTGCCAGCAGGTCTAACAGGCGTGGGGCTTTCTTT.